Listed below are T cell receptor beta chains from one sample, sequenced in a study of T-cell reconstitution after alpha-beta-depleted transplantation in children. Via MiXCR, TCRdb re-called the PCR reads, giving one row per CDR3 protein. The sample shows more than 500,000 distinct CDR3 sequences, over 10% of them seen only once. Here the sequenced sample was PBMCs, mostly from graft donor cells, taken 180 days after TCRalphabeta/CD19-depleted stem cell transplant. These receptors came from a female patient aged 2-9 years who had a stem cell transplant for aplastic anemia, so the T cells may come from the graft donor. CDR3s include the opening cysteine and the closing phenylalanine or tryptophan. A D gene is named only where the DNA matches it firmly. A clone size is listed for some rows: how often the clone was seen (once, few, many), or a class if it is expanded.

TRBV15	TRBJ2-1	-	few	CATSRNYYNEQFF	TGTGCCACCAGCAGAAATTATTACAATGAGCAGTTCTTC
TRBV6-5	TRBJ2-6	-	few	CASSYPEGGAISGANVLTF	TGTGCCAGCAGTTATCCCGAAGGTGGTGCGATCTCTGGGGCCAACGTCCTGACTTTC
TRBV5-1	TRBJ2-1	-	-	CASSLVVTVPSYNEQFF	TGCGCCAGCAGCTTGGTTGTTACGGTACCCTCCTACAATGAGCAGTTCTTC
TRBV19	TRBJ2-1	-	-	CASSFDSFNEQFF	TGTGCCAGTAGTTTTGACTCCTTCAATGAGCAGTTCTTC
TRBV7-9	TRBJ2-3	-	few	CASSARTTDTQYF	TGTGCCAGCAGCGCCCGTACCACAGATACGCAGTATTTT
TRBV7-2	TRBJ2-3	-	-	CASSSQTDTQYF	TGTGCCAGCAGCTCCCAAACAGATACGCAGTATTTT
TRBV18	TRBJ1-5	-	few	CASSPPGEPQHF	TGTGCCAGCTCACCTCCCGGGGAGCCCCAGCATTTT
TRBV30	TRBJ2-1	-	-	CAGGFRRYNEQFF	TGTGCCGGTGGGTTCCGGAGGTACAATGAGCAGTTCTTC
TRBV25-1	TRBJ1-2	-	few	CASSEGGDYGYTF	TGTGCCAGCAGTGAAGGGGGGGACTATGGCTACACCTTC
TRBV5-1	TRBJ1-5	TRBD1	many	CASSLGNTGDNQPQHF	TGCGCCAGCAGCTTGGGAAACACAGGGGACAATCAGCCCCAGCATTTT